The sequence of this TCR beta chain was determined in a study of PD-L1 blockade in urothelial cancer. About the study: Previous chemotherapy exposure amounted to 0 to 3 regimens for patients. At 6 weeks and at 3 weeks (second dose) after treatment start, blood was analyzed. Counts from blood samples showed a median of approximately 150,000 T cells. The study's findings and limits: For durable-benefit patients, tumor-associated blood clones expanded more at 3 weeks.

Worth noting for this clone: Its specificity is unknown.

CDR3 length: 17 amino acids. Trimming cost V 0 bases and J 3 bases, with 15 bases left between them. Germline V gives CDR1 MNHEY, CDR2 SMNVEV (reference sequence). Repertoires were generated with immunoSEQ multiplex PCR, while TCRdb's copy carries only in-frame clones and drops some. The sample includes around 68,000 clones, roughly 77% seen only once; the top ten take 1.6%. Sample time point: pretreatment peripheral blood. V is TRBV27 and J is TRBJ2-1, with D perhaps TRBD2 (6 bases). The starting material was PBMCs, obtained around atezolizumab (anti-PD-L1) treatment. This clonotype was obtained from a man in his sixties or seventies with urothelial cancer. CDR3 DNA sequence: TGTGCCAGCAGTTTATCGAAGGGCGGGGTAGGCTACAATGAGCAGTTCTTC. This translates into CASSLSKGGVGYNEQFF.